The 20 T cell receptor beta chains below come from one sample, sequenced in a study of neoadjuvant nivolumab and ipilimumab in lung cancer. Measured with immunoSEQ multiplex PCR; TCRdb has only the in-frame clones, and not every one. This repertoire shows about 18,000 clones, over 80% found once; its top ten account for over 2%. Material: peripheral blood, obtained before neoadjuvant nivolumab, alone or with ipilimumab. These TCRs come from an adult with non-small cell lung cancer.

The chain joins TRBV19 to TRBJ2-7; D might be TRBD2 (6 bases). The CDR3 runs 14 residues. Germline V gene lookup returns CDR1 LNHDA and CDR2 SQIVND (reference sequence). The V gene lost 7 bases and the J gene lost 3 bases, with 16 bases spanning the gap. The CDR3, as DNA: TGTGCCAGTAACCCTCGGGTCGGGGGCTACGAGCAGTACTTC. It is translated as CASNPRVGGYEQYF.

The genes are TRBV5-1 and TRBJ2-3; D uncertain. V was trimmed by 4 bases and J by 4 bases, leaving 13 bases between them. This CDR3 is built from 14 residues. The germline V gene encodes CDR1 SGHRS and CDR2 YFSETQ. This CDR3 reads CASSPNAGADTQYF. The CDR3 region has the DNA TGCGCCAGCAGCCCGAATGCAGGTGCAGATACGCAGTATTTT.

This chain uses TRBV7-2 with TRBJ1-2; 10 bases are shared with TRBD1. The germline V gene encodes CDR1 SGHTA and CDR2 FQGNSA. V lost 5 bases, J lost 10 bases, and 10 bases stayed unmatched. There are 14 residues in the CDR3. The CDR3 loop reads CASSVTRDRGAYTF. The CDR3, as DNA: TGTGCCAGCAGCGTTACCCGGGACAGGGGTGCCTACACCTTC.

The CDR3 nucleotides are TGTGCCAGCAGCCAAGCCTCCGGGGCTCGGGTCTATGGCTACACCTTC. Translating gives CASSQASGARVYGYTF. The chain recombines TRBV7-2 with TRBJ1-2; a possible D gene is TRBD1 (5 bases). V was cut by 5 bases and J by 4 bases, with 20 bases left in between. The CDR3 is 16 amino acids. The germline V gene has CDR1 SGHTA and CDR2 FQGNSA.

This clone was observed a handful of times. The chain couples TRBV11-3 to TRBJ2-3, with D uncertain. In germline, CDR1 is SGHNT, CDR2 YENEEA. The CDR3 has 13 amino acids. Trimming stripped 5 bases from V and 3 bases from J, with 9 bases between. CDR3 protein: CASSKLRTDTQYF. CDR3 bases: TGTGCCAGCAGCAAACTTAGGACAGATACGCAGTATTTT.

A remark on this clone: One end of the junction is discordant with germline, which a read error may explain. The CDR3 nucleotides read TGTGCCAGCACCTTACAGGGGGCGCGGACTGAAGCTTTCTTT. Translation gives CASTLQGARTEAFF. This chain uses TRBV7-9 with TRBJ1-1; 9 bases are a match to TRBD1. The CDR3 length is 14 residues. Germline CDR1 reads SEHNR; CDR2 reads FQNEAQ (reference sequence).

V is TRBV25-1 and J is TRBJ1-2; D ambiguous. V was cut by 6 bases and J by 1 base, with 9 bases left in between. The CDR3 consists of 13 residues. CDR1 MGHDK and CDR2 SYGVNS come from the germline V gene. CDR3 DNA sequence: TGTGCCAGCAGCGTTGGGATTAACTATGGCTACACCTTC. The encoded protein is CASSVGINYGYTF.

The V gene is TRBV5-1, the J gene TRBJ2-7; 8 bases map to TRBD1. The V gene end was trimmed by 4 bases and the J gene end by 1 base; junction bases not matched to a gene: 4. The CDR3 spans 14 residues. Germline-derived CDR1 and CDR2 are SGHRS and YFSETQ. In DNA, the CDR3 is TGCGCCAGCAGCCATGGGACAGGTTCCTACGAGCAGTACTTC. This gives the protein CASSHGTGSYEQYF.

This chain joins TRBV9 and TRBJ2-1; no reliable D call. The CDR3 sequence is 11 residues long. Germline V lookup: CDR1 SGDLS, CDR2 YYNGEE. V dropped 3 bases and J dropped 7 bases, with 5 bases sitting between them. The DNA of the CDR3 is TGTGCCAGCAGCGCCCGAAATGAGCAGTTCTTC. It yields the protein CASSARNEQFF. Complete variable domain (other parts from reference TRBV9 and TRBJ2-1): DSGVTQTPKHLITATGQRVTLRCSPRSGDLSVYWYQQSLDQGLQFLIQYYNGEERAKGNILERFSAQQFPDLHSELNLSSLELGDSALYFCASSARNEQFFGPGTRLTVL.

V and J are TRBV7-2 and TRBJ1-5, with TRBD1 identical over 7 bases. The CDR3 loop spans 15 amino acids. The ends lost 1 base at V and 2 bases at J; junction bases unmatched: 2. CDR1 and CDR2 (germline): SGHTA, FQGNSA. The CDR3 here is CASSLVGQGNQPQHF. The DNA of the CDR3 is TGTGCCAGCAGCTTAGTAGGACAGGGCAATCAGCCCCAGCATTTT.

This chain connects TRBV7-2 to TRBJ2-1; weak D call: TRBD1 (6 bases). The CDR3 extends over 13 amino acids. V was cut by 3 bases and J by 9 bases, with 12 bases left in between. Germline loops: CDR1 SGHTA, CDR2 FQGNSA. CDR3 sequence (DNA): TGTGCCAGCAGCTTTCGACAGGTGTCTGAGCAGTTCTTC. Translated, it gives CASSFRQVSEQFF. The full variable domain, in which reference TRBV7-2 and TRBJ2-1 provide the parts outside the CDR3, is GAGVSQSPSNKVTEKGKDVELRCDPISGHTALYWYRQSLGQGLEFLIYFQGNSAPDKSGLPSDRFSAERTGGSVSTLTIQRTQQEDSAVYLCASSFRQVSEQFFGPGTRLTVL.

CDR3 sequence reads: CATSREGGATGPIYGYTF. As DNA, the CDR3 is TGTGCCACCAGCAGAGAAGGGGGGGCGACAGGCCCGATCTATGGCTACACCTTC. The rearrangement links TRBV15 to TRBJ1-2, with D perhaps matching TRBD1 (6 bases). V lost 0 bases and J lost 4, with 21 bases in between. The germline CDR1 and CDR2 sequences are LNHNV and YYDKDF (reference sequence). The CDR3 loop spans 18 amino acids.

The DNA for the CDR3 is TGCGCCAGCAGCTTGGCGGGAGGGGGAGATACGCAGTATTTT. Protein: CASSLAGGGDTQYF. V gene TRBV5-1 combines with J gene TRBJ2-3, with 8 bases fitting TRBD2. The junction had 2 bases not matched to a gene; V was cut back by 0 bases and J by 5 bases. CDR1 and CDR2 from the germline V gene are SGHRS and YFSETQ. CDR3 length: 14 amino acids.

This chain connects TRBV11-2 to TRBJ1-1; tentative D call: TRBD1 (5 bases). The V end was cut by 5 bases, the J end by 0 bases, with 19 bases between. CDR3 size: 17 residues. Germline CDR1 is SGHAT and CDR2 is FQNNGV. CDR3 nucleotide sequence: TGTGCCAGCAGCCAGACGGGGCAGTACGGGATGAACACTGAAGCTTTCTTT. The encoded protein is CASSQTGQYGMNTEAFF.

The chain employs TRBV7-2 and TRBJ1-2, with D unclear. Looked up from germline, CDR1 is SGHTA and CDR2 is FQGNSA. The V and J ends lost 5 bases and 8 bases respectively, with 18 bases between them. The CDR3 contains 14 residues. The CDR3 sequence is CASSPPLALGGYTF. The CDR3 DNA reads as TGTGCCAGCAGCCCCCCTTTGGCGCTCGGGGGCTACACCTTC.

CDR3 nucleotide sequence: TGTGCCAGCAGCCGACAGAAGAACACTGAAGCTTTCTTT. Residues: CASSRQKNTEAFF. The chain links TRBV7-3 to TRBJ1-1; tentatively, D is TRBD1 (5 bases). Trimming stripped 5 bases from V and 1 base from J, with 8 bases between. The CDR3 loop spans 13 amino acids. In germline, CDR1 is SGHTA, CDR2 FQGTGA.

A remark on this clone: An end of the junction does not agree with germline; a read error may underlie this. The CDR3 is CASSRYRDYGYTF. CDR3 DNA sequence: TGTGCCAGCAGCCGATACAGGGACTACGGCTACACCTTC. The gene calls are TRBV7-9 and TRBJ1-2, with a possible D match to TRBD1 (6 bases). The CDR3 runs 13 residues. Germline CDR1 is SEHNR and CDR2 is FQNEAQ (reference sequence).

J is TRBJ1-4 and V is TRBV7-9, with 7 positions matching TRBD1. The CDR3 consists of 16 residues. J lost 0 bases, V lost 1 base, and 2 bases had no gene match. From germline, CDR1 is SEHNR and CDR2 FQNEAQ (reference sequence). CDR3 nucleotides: TGTGCCAGCAGCTTAGGGGACAGAGCAACTAATGAAAAACTGTTTTTT. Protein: CASSLGDRATNEKLFF. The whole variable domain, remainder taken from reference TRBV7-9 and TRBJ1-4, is DTGVSQNPRHKITKRGQNVTFRCDPISEHNRLYWYRQTLGQGPEFLTYFQNEAQLEKSRLLSDRFSAERPKGSFSTLEIQRTEQGDSAMYLCASSLGDRATNEKLFFGSGTQLSVL.

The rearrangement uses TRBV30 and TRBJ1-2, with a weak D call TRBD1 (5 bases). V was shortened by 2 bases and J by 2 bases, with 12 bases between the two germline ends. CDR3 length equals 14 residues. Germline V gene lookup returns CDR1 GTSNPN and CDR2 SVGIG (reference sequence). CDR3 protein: CAWSPAAGNYGYTF. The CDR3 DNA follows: TGTGCCTGGAGTCCGGCGGCAGGGAACTATGGCTACACCTTC.

CDR3 in amino acids: CAWSPGQGYGYTF. The DNA of the CDR3 is TGTGCCTGGAGTCCGGGACAGGGCTATGGCTACACCTTC. The chain joins TRBV30 to TRBJ1-2; 9 bases line up with TRBD1. Germline CDR1 is GTSNPN and CDR2 is SVGIG (reference sequence). CDR3 length: 13 amino acids. Losses at the gene ends were 2 bases for V and 4 bases for J; bases not matched to a gene: 2.